A single sample is the source of the 15 T cell receptor beta chains below, sequenced in a study of T-cell memory formation after mild COVID-19 (dated by TCRdb to the early 2020s). Receptor amplification or capture employed 5' RACE. Sequencing used an Illumina NovaSeq 6000. TCRdb trimmed the raw reads at Q25, called clones with MiXCR and kept productive beta chains. A single entry per CDR3 protein holds the most common genes and DNA from its merged rows. This sample comprises fewer than 400,000 distinct CDR3 sequences, approximately 13% of them detected only once. The top ten clonotypes cover about 20% of the sample. Sequencing was done on a sample of PBMCs or a T cell subset sorted from them (not recorded which). The origin of the receptors is a man in his late teens or twenties who had mild COVID-19 (a few samples of this study predate the infection). The sample titles of this study are shuffled in the database, so cell type and time point are left out; the donor was told from shared clones.

In its sample, this clonotype was seen a few times. The chain joins TRBV9 to TRBJ2-3, with D possibly called TRBD1 or TRBD2 (5 bases each). V shed 3 bases and J shed 6 bases, with 14 bases lying between them. The CDR3 has 14 amino acids. The V gene's germline CDR1 is SGDLS and CDR2 YYNGEE. CDR3 sequence reads: CASSAGARGDTQYF. The CDR3 DNA sequence: TGTGCCAGCAGCGCTGGGGCCCGGGGTGATACGCAGTATTTT.

This clonotype was recorded a few times. V gene TRBV2 combines with J gene TRBJ2-3; D unresolved. V was pared by 2 bases and J by 3 bases, with 3 bases between. The length of the CDR3 is 12 residues. The germline CDR1 and CDR2 sequences are SNHLY and FYNNEI. The CDR3, as DNA: TGTGCCAGCAGTGAACAAACAGATACGCAGTATTTT. Encoded protein: CASSEQTDTQYF.

This clonotype was found many times. The genes are TRBV6-5 and TRBJ1-2; a possible D gene is TRBD1 (5 bases). CDR3 size: 12 residues. The V and J ends lost 8 bases and 5 bases respectively, with 12 bases between them. In germline, CDR1 is MNHEY, CDR2 SVGAGI. The CDR3 nucleotides are TGTGCCAGCTCTACAGGTCTTTATGGCTACACCTTC. Amino acids: CASSTGLYGYTF.

This clonotype was observed a handful of times. The rearrangement joins TRBV6-2 or TRBV6-3 to TRBJ2-2; no definite D call. This CDR3 is built from 14 residues. Germline V gene sequence: CDR1 MNHEY, CDR2 SVGEGT. V lost 6 bases and J 2 bases, leaving 10 bases between the germline ends. DNA of the CDR3: TGTGCCAGCAGACGAGACGGCAACACCGGGGAGCTGTTTTTT. Amino acids: CASRRDGNTGELFF.

This clonotype came up a few times. The chain combines TRBV19 with TRBJ2-6; D unclear. The CDR3 totals 15 residues. Germline lookup yields CDR1 LNHDA and CDR2 SQIVND (reference sequence). With 3 bases removed from V and 0 bases from J, the gap between germline ends came to 6 bases. The CDR3 region has the DNA TGTGCCAGTAGTATTATCACCTCTGGGGCCAACGTCCTGACTTTC. It encodes CASSIITSGANVLTF. Combining the CDR3 with reference TRBV19 and TRBJ2-6 gives the whole variable domain DGGITQSPKYLFRKEGQNVTLSCEQNLNHDAMYWYRQDPGQGLRLIYYSQIVNDFQKGDIAEGYSVSREKKESFPLTVTSAQKNPTAFYLCASSIITSGANVLTFGAGSRLTVL.

This clonotype showed up just a few times. This chain uses TRBV12-3 or TRBV12-4 with TRBJ1-4; D is perhaps TRBD1 (6 bases). This CDR3 contains 15 residues. Trimming pared 5 bases from V and 0 bases from J, leaving 10 bases between. CDR3 DNA sequence: TGTGCCAGCAGTCCCGGACAGTCAACTAATGAAAAACTGTTTTTT. This encodes CASSPGQSTNEKLFF.

Here the CDR3 DNA reads TGTGCCAGCAGCTTAATCGTTTGGGCAACTCAAGAGACCCAGTACTTC. This gives the protein CASSLIVWATQETQYF. This rearrangement joins TRBV7-9 to TRBJ2-5; D is undetermined. The V gene's germline CDR1 is SEHNR and CDR2 FQNEAQ (reference sequence). The germline V and J ends were trimmed by 2 bases and 2 bases, with 15 bases remaining between them. The CDR3 length is 16 residues.

V usage is TRBV6-2 or TRBV6-3 and J usage is TRBJ2-1; 8 nucleotides align to TRBD2. Germline V lookup: CDR1 MNHEY, CDR2 SVGEGT. J gave up 5 bases and V 10 bases, and 10 bases lay outside the gene matches. The CDR3 has 14 amino acids. The CDR3 loop reads CAIRLATVNNEQFF. The CDR3 DNA reads as TGTGCCATCCGACTAGCGACGGTCAACAATGAGCAGTTCTTC.

This clonotype occurred many times. The chain recombines TRBV6-6 with TRBJ2-3; D may be TRBD1 (5 bases). Germline V lookup: CDR1 MNHNY, CDR2 SVGAGI (reference sequence). V was pared by 2 bases and J by 3 bases, with 12 bases between. The CDR3 spans 15 residues. As DNA, the CDR3 is TGTGCCAGCAGTTACCAGGGCTCAAGGACAGATACGCAGTATTTT. It is translated as CASSYQGSRTDTQYF.

This clonotype was seen at least ten times. The rearrangement joins TRBV7-2 to TRBJ1-5; TRBD1 matches at 10 bases. The CDR3 runs to 15 residues. CDR1 SGHTA and CDR2 FQGNSA come from the germline V gene. Germline trimming cut 5 bases from V and 11 bases from J; bases unmatched to any gene: 12. As DNA, the CDR3 is TGTGCCAGCAGCCCATCCCCAGGGACAGGGGTGGCCCAGCATTTT. Translating gives CASSPSPGTGVAQHF.

The chain employs TRBV29-1 and TRBJ2-7; 9 bases match TRBD2. This CDR3 is 13 amino acids long. V gave up 7 bases and J gave up 5 bases; unmatched junction bases: 9. The germline V gene encodes CDR1 SQVTM and CDR2 ANQGSEA. CDR3 nucleotides: TGCAGCGCGGGACTAGCAGGTAACGACGAGCAGTACTTC. Its protein product is CSAGLAGNDEQYF.

Only a few counts were recorded for this clonotype. This CDR3 reads CASLLSSTDTQYF. The CDR3 DNA sequence: TGTGCCAGCCTATTATCTAGCACAGATACGCAGTATTTT. The gene calls are TRBV7-9 and TRBJ2-3; D gene uncertain. The germline CDR1 and CDR2 sequences are SEHNR and FQNEAQ (reference sequence). CDR3 length: 13 residues. The V and J ends lost 8 bases and 0 bases respectively, with 9 bases between them.

The gene calls are TRBV4-1 and TRBJ1-3; unclear D gene. In germline, CDR1 is MGHRA, CDR2 YSYEKL. There are 17 residues in the CDR3. The V and J ends lost 2 bases and 1 base respectively, with 15 bases between them. DNA for the CDR3: TGCGCCAGCAGCCAATACCGGAAGACTATGTCTGGAAACACCATATATTTT. Translated: CASSQYRKTMSGNTIYF.

The rearrangement uses TRBV7-6 and TRBJ2-7; D remains ambiguous. The CDR3 sequence is 15 residues long. From germline, CDR1 is SGHVS and CDR2 FNYEAQ. Trimming removed 0 bases at V and 0 bases at J, with 9 bases between. The DNA for the CDR3 is TGTGCCAGCAGCTTAGCTAGTGAGTCCTCCTACGAGCAGTACTTC. The encoded protein is CASSLASESSYEQYF. Full variable domain (missing parts from reference TRBV7-6 and TRBJ2-7): GAGVSQSPRYKVTKRGQDVALRCDPISGHVSLYWYRQALGQGPEFLTYFNYEAQQDKSGLPNDRFSAERPEGSISTLTIQRTEQRDSAMYRCASSLASESSYEQYFGPGTRLTVT.

The chain employs TRBV7-2 and TRBJ1-1, with D hard to call. V was shortened by 4 bases and J by 1 base, with 10 bases between the two germline ends. CDR3 length: 14 residues. Germline V gene sequence: CDR1 SGHTA, CDR2 FQGNSA. CDR3 protein: CASSWLRGNTEAFF. DNA of the CDR3: TGTGCCAGCAGCTGGCTACGTGGGAACACTGAAGCTTTCTTT.